The rows below give T cell receptor beta chains drawn from one sample of a study of shared clonotypes between healthy human individuals. Method: immunoSEQ multiplex PCR; TCRdb's copy keeps in-frame clones and lacks some. The sample lists 550,000 to 600,000 clones, about 80% occurring once. Input material: PBMCs. These receptors were taken from a woman in her forties in good health. Some clones in this sample may be carry-over from other donors' samples. CDR3s include the opening cysteine and the closing phenylalanine or tryptophan. A D gene is named only where the DNA matches it firmly. The size of a clone is reported for some rows only, either as once, few or many, or as a class for expanded clones.

j_call: TRBJ2-7
d_call: .
v_call: TRBV4-2
clone_size: once
cdr3_nt: TGTGCCAGCAGCTTAGTAGGGACCAGCTACGAGCAGTACTTC
cdr3_aa: CASSLVGTSYEQYF

j_call: TRBJ2-3
d_call: .
v_call: TRBV7-6
clone_size: .
cdr3_nt: TGTGCCAGCAGCCATTCCCGGCGGGATACGCAGTATTTT
cdr3_aa: CASSHSRRDTQYF

j_call: TRBJ2-7
d_call: .
v_call: TRBV7-9
clone_size: few
cdr3_nt: TGTGCCAGCAGCTCTGACGGACGATCCTACGAGCAGTACTTC
cdr3_aa: CASSSDGRSYEQYF

j_call: TRBJ1-3
d_call: .
v_call: TRBV7-9
clone_size: .
cdr3_nt: TGTGCCAGCAGCTCAAGAAACTTTATCTCTGGAAACACCATATATTTT
cdr3_aa: CASSSRNFISGNTIYF

j_call: TRBJ1-5
d_call: .
v_call: TRBV30
clone_size: .
cdr3_nt: TGTGCCTGGAGTGGCGACAGAAATCAGCCCCAGCATTTT
cdr3_aa: CAWSGDRNQPQHF

j_call: TRBJ1-2
d_call: .
v_call: TRBV7-2
clone_size: many
cdr3_nt: TGTGCCAGCAGCTTACCCGATATGCGTGGCTACACCTTC
cdr3_aa: CASSLPDMRGYTF

j_call: TRBJ1-1
d_call: .
v_call: TRBV7-9
clone_size: .
cdr3_nt: TGTGCCAGCAGCACAGACTCAGGGATCTCAAGGACTGAAGCTTTCTTT
cdr3_aa: CASSTDSGISRTEAFF

j_call: TRBJ1-6
d_call: .
v_call: TRBV2
clone_size: .
cdr3_nt: TGTGCCAGCAGTGAAAGCCGACTGGGAGGGGATAATTCACCCCTCCACTTT
cdr3_aa: CASSESRLGGDNSPLHF

j_call: TRBJ1-4
d_call: .
v_call: TRBV29-1
clone_size: once
cdr3_nt: TGCAGCGTGAGGGACACGGACAATGAAAAACTGTTTTTT
cdr3_aa: CSVRDTDNEKLFF

j_call: TRBJ1-5
d_call: TRBD1
v_call: TRBV7-2
clone_size: .
cdr3_nt: TGTGCCAGCAGTCGGACAGGGATCTTCCAGCCCCAGCATTTT
cdr3_aa: CASSRTGIFQPQHF

j_call: TRBJ2-7
d_call: .
v_call: TRBV25-1
clone_size: .
cdr3_nt: TGTGCCAGCAGTGAGTTTCGAGGGTCCCTTGAAGAGCAGTACTTC
cdr3_aa: CASSEFRGSLEEQYF

j_call: TRBJ2-1
d_call: .
v_call: TRBV10-2
clone_size: .
cdr3_nt: TGCGCCAGCAGCCTTAGCCTTCCGTACGGCAATGAGCAGTTCTTC
cdr3_aa: CASSLSLPYGNEQFF

j_call: TRBJ2-7
d_call: TRBD1
v_call: TRBV27
clone_size: .
cdr3_nt: TGTGCCAGCAGTTCTAACAGGGGGCTTTACGAGCAGTACTTC
cdr3_aa: CASSSNRGLYEQYF

j_call: TRBJ2-7
d_call: TRBD2
v_call: TRBV6-5
clone_size: .
cdr3_nt: TGTGCCAGCAGAGCGGGGCCGACGTACGAGCAGTACTTC
cdr3_aa: CASRAGPTYEQYF

j_call: TRBJ1-1
d_call: .
v_call: TRBV6-5
clone_size: .
cdr3_nt: TGTGCCAGCAGTTACTCGGACAGCCGAGATGAAGCTTTCTTT
cdr3_aa: CASSYSDSRDEAFF

j_call: TRBJ2-1
d_call: TRBD1
v_call: TRBV28
clone_size: many
cdr3_nt: TGTGCCAGCAGTTCACCTTCGGGACAGTACAATGAGCAGTTCTTC
cdr3_aa: CASSSPSGQYNEQFF

j_call: TRBJ2-7
d_call: .
v_call: TRBV6-1
clone_size: .
cdr3_nt: TGTGCCAGCAGTGAAGTAGCGGAGAGCTCCTACGAGCAGTACTTC
cdr3_aa: CASSEVAESSYEQYF

j_call: TRBJ2-3
d_call: TRBD1
v_call: TRBV11-2
clone_size: .
cdr3_nt: TGTGCCAGCAGCTCACCTGGGGACAGGGGGGAGGTCGGCACAGATACGCAGTATTTT
cdr3_aa: CASSSPGDRGEVGTDTQYF

j_call: TRBJ1-1
d_call: TRBD1
v_call: TRBV28
clone_size: .
cdr3_nt: TGTGCCAGCAGTGAGAACAGGGGAGGGATGAACACTGAAGCTTTCTTT
cdr3_aa: CASSENRGGMNTEAFF

j_call: TRBJ2-1
d_call: TRBD2
v_call: TRBV7-9
clone_size: .
cdr3_nt: TGTGCCAGCAGCTTATGGACTAGCGGGAGGACTCGGCAGTTCTTC
cdr3_aa: CASSLWTSGRTRQFF

j_call: TRBJ1-6
d_call: .
v_call: TRBV4-1
clone_size: once
cdr3_nt: TGCGCCAGCAGATCCCCGGGACAAAATTCACCCCTCCACTTT
cdr3_aa: CASRSPGQNSPLHF

j_call: TRBJ1-1
d_call: .
v_call: TRBV29-1
clone_size: .
cdr3_nt: TGCAGCGCCTTGAACACTGAAGCTTTCTTT
cdr3_aa: CSALNTEAFF

j_call: TRBJ1-1
d_call: TRBD1
v_call: TRBV29-1
clone_size: .
cdr3_nt: TGCAGCGTAGCCCGGGACAGGGGGCGGACCACTGAAGCTTTCTTT
cdr3_aa: CSVARDRGRTTEAFF

j_call: TRBJ2-3
d_call: .
v_call: TRBV10-3
clone_size: .
cdr3_nt: TGTGCCATCAGTGAACCTAGCCCCACAGATACGCAGTATTTT
cdr3_aa: CAISEPSPTDTQYF

j_call: TRBJ2-7
d_call: .
v_call: TRBV9
clone_size: .
cdr3_nt: TGTGCCAGCAGCCCAGAGGGACTCTACGCGTCCTACGAGCAGTACTTC
cdr3_aa: CASSPEGLYASYEQYF

j_call: TRBJ2-5
d_call: TRBD2
v_call: TRBV4-3
clone_size: .
cdr3_nt: TGCGCCAGCAGCCTCCGACTAGCGGGAGAGGAGACCCAGTACTTC
cdr3_aa: CASSLRLAGEETQYF

j_call: TRBJ1-2
d_call: .
v_call: TRBV28
clone_size: .
cdr3_nt: TGTGCCAGCCAAAAGCAGGTCTCTGGCTACACCTTC
cdr3_aa: CASQKQVSGYTF

j_call: TRBJ1-2
d_call: .
v_call: TRBV7-2
clone_size: .
cdr3_nt: TGTGCCAGCAGCTTTGGGTCGGGGGAAGCGCGTGGCTACACCTTC
cdr3_aa: CASSFGSGEARGYTF

j_call: TRBJ2-7
d_call: TRBD2
v_call: TRBV11-2
clone_size: few
cdr3_nt: TGTGCCAGCAGCTCCTCCCTAGCGGGAGGTTACGAGCAGTACTTC
cdr3_aa: CASSSSLAGGYEQYF

j_call: TRBJ2-2
d_call: TRBD2
v_call: TRBV5-6
clone_size: .
cdr3_nt: TGTGCCAGCAGCTCCATAGCGGGAGGCCCTGTCACCGGGGAGCTGTTTTTT
cdr3_aa: CASSSIAGGPVTGELFF

j_call: TRBJ1-3
d_call: .
v_call: TRBV30
clone_size: .
cdr3_nt: TGTGCCTGGACACGGATCGCCGCCTCTGGAAACACCATATATTTT
cdr3_aa: CAWTRIAASGNTIYF

j_call: TRBJ1-4
d_call: .
v_call: TRBV5-1
clone_size: .
cdr3_nt: TGCGCCAGCAGCCTGAGCGGGGGGCAAGAAGGTACTGAAAAACTGTTTTTT
cdr3_aa: CASSLSGGQEGTEKLFF

j_call: TRBJ2-3
d_call: TRBD1
v_call: TRBV15
clone_size: .
cdr3_nt: TGTGCCACCAGCAGCCTAGGGGGCGTAACAGATACGCAGTATTTT
cdr3_aa: CATSSLGGVTDTQYF

j_call: TRBJ2-3
d_call: .
v_call: TRBV6-1
clone_size: .
cdr3_nt: TGTGCCAGCAGTGGAGAGCTTACTCGCACAGATACGCAGTATTTT
cdr3_aa: CASSGELTRTDTQYF

j_call: TRBJ2-7
d_call: TRBD2
v_call: TRBV11-2
clone_size: .
cdr3_nt: TGTGCCAGCAGCTTCGGTCGAGCGGGAGCATACTACGAGCAGTACTTC
cdr3_aa: CASSFGRAGAYYEQYF

j_call: TRBJ2-1
d_call: TRBD1
v_call: TRBV5-1
clone_size: .
cdr3_nt: TGCGCCAGCAGCCCACAGGGGTTCAATGAGCAGTTCTTC
cdr3_aa: CASSPQGFNEQFF

j_call: TRBJ1-4
d_call: .
v_call: TRBV27
clone_size: once
cdr3_nt: TGTGCCAGCCGCAGGGGTCCTAATGAAAAACTGTTTTTT
cdr3_aa: CASRRGPNEKLFF

j_call: TRBJ2-3
d_call: .
v_call: TRBV5-6
clone_size: .
cdr3_nt: TGTGCCAGCAGCTTGAGAGGGATAGATACGCAGTATTTT
cdr3_aa: CASSLRGIDTQYF

j_call: TRBJ2-3
d_call: .
v_call: TRBV5-4
clone_size: .
cdr3_nt: TGTGCCAGCAGCTTGGGGTTAGCGGGCACAGATACGCAGTATTTT
cdr3_aa: CASSLGLAGTDTQYF

j_call: TRBJ2-3
d_call: .
v_call: TRBV7-9
clone_size: few
cdr3_nt: TGTGCCAGCAGCTTAGGGGCTTGGACTAGCACAGATACGCAGTATTTT
cdr3_aa: CASSLGAWTSTDTQYF

j_call: TRBJ2-7
d_call: TRBD2
v_call: TRBV5-4
clone_size: .
cdr3_nt: TGTGCCAGCAGCTATGGACTAGCGAGCTACGAGCAGTACTTC
cdr3_aa: CASSYGLASYEQYF

j_call: TRBJ1-4
d_call: .
v_call: TRBV5-1
clone_size: .
cdr3_nt: TGCGCCAGCAGCTTGGGACAGTCAAATGAAAAACTGTTTTTT
cdr3_aa: CASSLGQSNEKLFF

j_call: TRBJ1-5
d_call: .
v_call: TRBV28
clone_size: .
cdr3_nt: TGTGCCAGCAGTTTTTTGAGGCAGCCCCAGCATTTT
cdr3_aa: CASSFLRQPQHF

j_call: TRBJ2-7
d_call: TRBD2
v_call: TRBV7-2
clone_size: .
cdr3_nt: TGTGCCAGCAGCCCCCGGGGAGGGCCCACCTACGAGCAGTACTTC
cdr3_aa: CASSPRGGPTYEQYF

j_call: TRBJ1-5
d_call: .
v_call: TRBV2
clone_size: few
cdr3_nt: TGTGCCAGCAGTGAACCCATGGGGGCGCGTAATCAGCCCCAGCATTTT
cdr3_aa: CASSEPMGARNQPQHF

j_call: TRBJ2-5
d_call: .
v_call: TRBV11-2
clone_size: many
cdr3_nt: TGTGCCAGCACCGATGGGGGCGGGAGTTTTGAGACCCAGTACTTC
cdr3_aa: CASTDGGGSFETQYF

j_call: TRBJ1-3
d_call: .
v_call: TRBV7-9
clone_size: .
cdr3_nt: TGTGCCAGCAGCCCTGGAATGTACTCTGGAAACACCATATATTTT
cdr3_aa: CASSPGMYSGNTIYF

j_call: TRBJ2-1
d_call: TRBD1
v_call: TRBV19
clone_size: .
cdr3_nt: TGTGCCAGTAGTACGTATACAGGGGCCAATGAGCAGTTCTTC
cdr3_aa: CASSTYTGANEQFF